The clone carrying this TCR beta chain has only one observation. Its antigen is not known. Over chemoradiotherapy, repertoires were sampled more than once. Produced via immunoSEQ multiplex PCR; TCRdb's table is partial and in-frame only. This table has fewer than 30,000 clones, 94% appearing once. The data derive from a study of chemoradiotherapy in HPV16-positive cancers. The CDR3 spans 13 residues. V was pared by 5 bases and J by 6 bases, with 11 bases between. Germline V lookup: CDR1 SGHRS, CDR2 YFSETQ. Study-wide results and limits: HPV-specific T cells were functionally defined from only a couple of HPV16-positive patients. In HPV16-positive patients, HPV-responsive T-cell expansion tracked better recurrence-free survival.

V gene TRBV5-1 combines with J gene TRBJ2-2; a weak D match, TRBD2 (6 bases). The biological material was taken from a patient who underwent chemoradiotherapy. This receptor was taken from a human donor with HPV-associated anogenital cancer. The CDR3 loop reads CASSLQRAGELFF. The CDR3 bases are TGCGCCAGCAGTCTTCAGCGGGCCGGGGAGCTGTTTTTT.